Listed below are T cell receptor beta chains from one sample, sequenced in a study of regulatory T cells in long-lasting Graves disease. TCRdb processed the multiplex PCR reads anew with MiXCR; each CDR3 protein has one entry. The table records fewer than 650,000 distinct CDR3 sequences, 15% to 20% of them present only once. Separately, the same data were catalogued under a study of T cells in Graves' hyperthyroidism and ophthalmopathy.

This specimen consisted of peripheral blood mononuclear cells (PBMCs), obtained at new diagnosis, from a patient treated with antithyroid drugs. These receptors were obtained from a man aged 18-30 years with Graves disease. CDR3s leave out the opening cysteine and the closing phenylalanine or tryptophan.

>12|TRBJ1-1|TRBV30
AWSRDSVNTEAF
>12|TRBJ2-1|TRBV4-1
ASSQARRVYEQF
>13|TRBJ2-2|TRBV2
ASSEEQAITGELF
>11|TRBJ1-2|TRBV3-1
ASRHRSNYGYT
>12|TRBJ2-7|TRBV25-1
ASSEGQAYYEQY
>9|TRBJ2-7|TRBV7-9
ASSVSHEQY
>14|TRBJ2-7|TRBV28
ASSSPRTSGSYEQY
>14|TRBJ2-5|TRBV13
ASSTLDATLGETQY
>7|TRBJ2-5|TRBV27
AAQETQY
>13|TRBJ1-2|TRBV4-1
ASSARGQGQNGYT
>12|TRBJ2-1|TRBV13
ASSPTFSLNEQF
>11|TRBJ1-1|TRBV9
ASSSSPHTEAF
>13|TRBJ2-1|TRBV9
ASSVDTSSYNEQF
>13|TRBJ1-3|TRBV6-9
ASSYSGVAGNTIY
>12|TRBJ2-7|TRBV6-1
ASLTRDGSYEQY
>13|TRBJ2-4|TRBV11-2
ASSPPGQGKNIQY
>10|TRBJ2-1|TRBV6-5
ASSYNAKEQF
>15|TRBJ2-3|TRBV28
ASSFRLAGVSTDTQY
>11|TRBJ2-7|TRBV30
AWIPGQGYEQY
>13|TRBJ2-1|TRBV11-1
ASSPLDRGESEQF
>11|TRBJ2-7|TRBV28
ASSFRQGSEQY
>10|TRBJ2-7|TRBV6-2/TRBV6-3
ASSYSGREQY
>13|TRBJ1-1|TRBV11-2
ASRGAQGAYTEAF
>14|TRBJ2-5|TRBV11-2
ASSQPSPGLGETQY
>12|TRBJ2-5|TRBV6-2/TRBV6-3
ASSPVGGAATQY
>14|TRBJ1-6|TRBV27
ASSSIGGAGNSPLH
>11|TRBJ1-2|TRBV7-3
ASSAPGGRGYT
>12|TRBJ2-3|TRBV30
AWSFDSGTDTQY
>14|TRBJ2-7|TRBV5-1
ASSASRDTVTYEQY
>13|TRBJ2-5|TRBV12-3/TRBV12-4
ASSLLAGGFETQY
>13|TRBJ2-3|TRBV9
ASSSMTSGGDTQY
>12|TRBJ2-6|TRBV14
ASSPPGGANVLT
>13|TRBJ1-2|TRBV5-1
ASSLNGGTIYGYT
>15|TRBJ2-7|TRBV20-1
SARDHVWGTSDYEQY
>9|TRBJ2-5|TRBV6-1
ASRMGNPQY
>10|TRBJ1-1|TRBV6-1
ASTKGDGKAF
>11|TRBJ2-1|TRBV7-3
ASSPAPLGEQF
>12|TRBJ1-2|TRBV27
ASSSAGGAPGYT
>13|TRBJ2-3|TRBV7-6
ARWIGSELTDTQY
>10|TRBJ2-7|TRBV29-1
SVELGGNEQY
>12|TRBJ2-1|TRBV10-3
AITERTQYNEQF
>13|TRBJ1-2|TRBV30
AWGADRLSAYGYT
>12|TRBJ1-4|TRBV12-3/TRBV12-4
ASRQGTRGEKLF
>14|TRBJ1-1|TRBV2
ASSGRGGRGNTEAF
>12|TRBJ2-1|TRBV29-1
SVVGLAGGNEQF
>12|TRBJ2-7|TRBV27
ASSYGGREYEQY
>12|TRBJ2-5|TRBV28
ASSFRDRGETQY
>10|TRBJ1-5|TRBV12-3/TRBV12-4
ASSQDYQPQH
>13|TRBJ2-1|TRBV12-3/TRBV12-4
ASSRSPVSYNEQF
>12|TRBJ2-7|TRBV9
ASSVARESYEQY